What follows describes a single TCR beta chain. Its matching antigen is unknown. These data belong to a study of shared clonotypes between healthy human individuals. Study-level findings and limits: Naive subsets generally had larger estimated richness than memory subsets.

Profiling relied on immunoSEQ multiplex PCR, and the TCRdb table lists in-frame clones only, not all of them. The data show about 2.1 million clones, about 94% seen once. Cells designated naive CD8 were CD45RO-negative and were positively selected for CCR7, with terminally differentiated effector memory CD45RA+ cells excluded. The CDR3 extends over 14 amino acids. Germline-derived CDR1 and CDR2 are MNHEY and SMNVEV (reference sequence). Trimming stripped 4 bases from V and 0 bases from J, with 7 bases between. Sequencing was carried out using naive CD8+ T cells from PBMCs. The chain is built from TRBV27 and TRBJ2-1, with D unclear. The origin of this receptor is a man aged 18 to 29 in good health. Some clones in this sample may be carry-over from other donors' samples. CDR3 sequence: CASSYADSYNEQFF. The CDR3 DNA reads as TGTGCCAGCAGTTATGCGGACTCCTACAATGAGCAGTTCTTC.